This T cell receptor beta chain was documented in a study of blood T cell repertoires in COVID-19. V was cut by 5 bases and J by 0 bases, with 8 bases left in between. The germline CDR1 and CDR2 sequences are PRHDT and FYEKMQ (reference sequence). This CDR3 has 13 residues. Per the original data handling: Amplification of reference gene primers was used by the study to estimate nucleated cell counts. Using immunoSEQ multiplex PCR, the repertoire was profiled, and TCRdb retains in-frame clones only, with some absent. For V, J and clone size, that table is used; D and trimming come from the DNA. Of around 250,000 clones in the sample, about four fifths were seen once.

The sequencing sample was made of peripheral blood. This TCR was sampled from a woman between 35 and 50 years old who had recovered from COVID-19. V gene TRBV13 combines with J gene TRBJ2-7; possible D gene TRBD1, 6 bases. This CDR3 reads CASSTGISYEQYF. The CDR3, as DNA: TGTGCCAGCAGCACAGGGATCTCCTACGAGCAGTACTTC.